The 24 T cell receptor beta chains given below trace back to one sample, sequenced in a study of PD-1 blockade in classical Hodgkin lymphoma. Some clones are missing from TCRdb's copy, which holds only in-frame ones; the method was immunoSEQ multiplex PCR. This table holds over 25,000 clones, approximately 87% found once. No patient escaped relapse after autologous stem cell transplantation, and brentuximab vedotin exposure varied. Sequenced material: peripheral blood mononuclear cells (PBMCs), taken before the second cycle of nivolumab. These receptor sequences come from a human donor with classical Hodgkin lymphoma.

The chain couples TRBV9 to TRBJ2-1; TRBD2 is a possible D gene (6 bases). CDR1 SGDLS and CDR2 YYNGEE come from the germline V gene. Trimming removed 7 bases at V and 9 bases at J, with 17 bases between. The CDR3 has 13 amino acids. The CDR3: CASGGTAGTEQFF. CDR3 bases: TGTGCCAGCGGCGGGACGGCCGGCACTGAGCAGTTCTTC.

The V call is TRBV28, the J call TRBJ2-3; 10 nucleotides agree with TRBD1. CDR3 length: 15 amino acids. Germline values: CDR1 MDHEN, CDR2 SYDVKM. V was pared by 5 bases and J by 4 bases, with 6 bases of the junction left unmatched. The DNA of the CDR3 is TGTGCCAGCAGTGATCCGGGACAGGGGCCAGATACGCAGTATTTT. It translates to CASSDPGQGPDTQYF.

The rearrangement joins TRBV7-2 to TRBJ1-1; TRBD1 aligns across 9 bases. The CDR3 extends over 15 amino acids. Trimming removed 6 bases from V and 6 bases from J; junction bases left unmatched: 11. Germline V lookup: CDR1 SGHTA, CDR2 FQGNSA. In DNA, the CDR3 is TGTGCCAGCAGTTCTCCCCGGGACAGGGACCCTGAAGCTTTCTTT. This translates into CASSSPRDRDPEAFF.

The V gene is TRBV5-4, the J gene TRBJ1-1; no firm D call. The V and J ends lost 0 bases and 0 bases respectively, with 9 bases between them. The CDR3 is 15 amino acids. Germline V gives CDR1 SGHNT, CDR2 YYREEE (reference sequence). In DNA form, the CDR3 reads TGTGCCAGCAGCTTGGCGGGGATAATGAACACTGAAGCTTTCTTT. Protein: CASSLAGIMNTEAFF.

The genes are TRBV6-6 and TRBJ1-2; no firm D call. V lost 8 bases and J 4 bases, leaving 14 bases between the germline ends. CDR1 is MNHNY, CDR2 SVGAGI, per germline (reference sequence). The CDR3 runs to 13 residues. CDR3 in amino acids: CASSRLSGYGYTF. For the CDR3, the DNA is TGTGCCAGCTCGAGACTGAGCGGCTATGGCTACACCTTC.

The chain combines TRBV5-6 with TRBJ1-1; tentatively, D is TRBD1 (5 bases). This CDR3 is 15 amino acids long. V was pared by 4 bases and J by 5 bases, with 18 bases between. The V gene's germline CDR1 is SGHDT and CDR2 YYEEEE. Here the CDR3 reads CASSPVGGLGTEAFF. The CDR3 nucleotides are TGTGCCAGCAGCCCTGTGGGGGGACTGGGGACTGAAGCTTTCTTT.

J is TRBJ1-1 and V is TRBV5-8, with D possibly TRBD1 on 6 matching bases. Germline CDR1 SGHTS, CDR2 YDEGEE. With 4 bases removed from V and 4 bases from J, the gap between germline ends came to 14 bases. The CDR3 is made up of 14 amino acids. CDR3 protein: CASSPWGAVTEAFF. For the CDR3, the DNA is TGTGCCAGCAGCCCATGGGGGGCAGTCACTGAAGCTTTCTTT. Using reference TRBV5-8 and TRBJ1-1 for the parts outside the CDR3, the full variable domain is EAGVTQSPTHLIKTRGQQATLRCSPISGHTSVYWYQQALGLGLQFLLWYDEGEERNRGNFPPRFSGRQFPNYSSELNVNALELEDSALYLCASSPWGAVTEAFFGQGTRLTVV.

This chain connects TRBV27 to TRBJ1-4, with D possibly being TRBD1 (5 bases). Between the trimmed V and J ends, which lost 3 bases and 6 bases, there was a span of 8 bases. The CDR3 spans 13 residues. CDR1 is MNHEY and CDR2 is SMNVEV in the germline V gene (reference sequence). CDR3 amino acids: CASSFSGYEKLFF. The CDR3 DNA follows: TGTGCCAGCAGTTTTTCAGGGTATGAAAAACTGTTTTTT.

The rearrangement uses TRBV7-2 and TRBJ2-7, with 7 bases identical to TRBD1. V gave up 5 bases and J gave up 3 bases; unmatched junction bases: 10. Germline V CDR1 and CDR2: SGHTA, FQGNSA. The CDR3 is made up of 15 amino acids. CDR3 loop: CASSNARGKGYEQYF. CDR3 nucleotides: TGTGCCAGCAGCAATGCCAGGGGGAAGGGCTACGAGCAGTACTTC.

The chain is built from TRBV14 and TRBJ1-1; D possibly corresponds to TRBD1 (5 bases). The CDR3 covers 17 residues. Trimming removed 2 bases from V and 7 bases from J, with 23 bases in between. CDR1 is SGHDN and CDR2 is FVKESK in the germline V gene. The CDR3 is CASSQMYLFGRDLEAFF. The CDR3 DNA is TGTGCCAGCAGCCAAATGTATCTTTTCGGCAGGGACCTTGAAGCTTTCTTT.

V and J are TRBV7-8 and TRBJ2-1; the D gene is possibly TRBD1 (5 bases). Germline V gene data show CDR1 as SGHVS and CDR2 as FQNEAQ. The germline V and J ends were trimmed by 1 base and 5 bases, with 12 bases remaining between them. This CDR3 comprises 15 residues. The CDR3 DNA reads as TGTGCCAGCAGCTTAGAGGGGCTAGGCAACAATGAGCAGTTCTTC. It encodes CASSLEGLGNNEQFF.

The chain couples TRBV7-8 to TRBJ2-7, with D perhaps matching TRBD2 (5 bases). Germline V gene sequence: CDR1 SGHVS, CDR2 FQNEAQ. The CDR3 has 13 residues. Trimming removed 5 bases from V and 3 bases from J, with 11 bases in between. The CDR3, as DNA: TGTGCCAGCAGCGTCACTAGAGTCTACGAGCAGTACTTC. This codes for CASSVTRVYEQYF.

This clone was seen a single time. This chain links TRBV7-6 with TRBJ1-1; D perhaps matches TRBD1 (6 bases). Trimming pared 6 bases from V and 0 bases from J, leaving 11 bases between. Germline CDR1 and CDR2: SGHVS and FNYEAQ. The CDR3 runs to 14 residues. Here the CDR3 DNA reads TGTGCCAGCAGAAGGACAGACATGAACACTGAAGCTTTCTTT. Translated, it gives CASRRTDMNTEAFF. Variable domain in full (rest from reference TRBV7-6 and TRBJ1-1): GAGVSQSPRYKVTKRGQDVALRCDPISGHVSLYWYRQALGQGPEFLTYFNYEAQQDKSGLPNDRFSAERPEGSISTLTIQRTEQRDSAMYRCASRRTDMNTEAFFGQGTRLTVV.

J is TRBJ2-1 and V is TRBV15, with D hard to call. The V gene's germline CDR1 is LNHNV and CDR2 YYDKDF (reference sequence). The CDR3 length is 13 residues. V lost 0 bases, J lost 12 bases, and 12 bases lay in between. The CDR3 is CATSRDLEFVQFF. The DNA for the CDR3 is TGTGCCACCAGCAGAGATCTGGAGTTCGTGCAGTTCTTC.

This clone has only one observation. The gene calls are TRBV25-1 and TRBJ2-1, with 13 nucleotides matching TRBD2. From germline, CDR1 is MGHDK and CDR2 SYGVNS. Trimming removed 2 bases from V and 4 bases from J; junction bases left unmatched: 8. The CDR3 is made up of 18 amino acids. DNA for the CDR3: TGTGCCAGCAGTGAACCTAAACTAGCGGGGGGGTTATACAATGAGCAGTTCTTC. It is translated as CASSEPKLAGGLYNEQFF.

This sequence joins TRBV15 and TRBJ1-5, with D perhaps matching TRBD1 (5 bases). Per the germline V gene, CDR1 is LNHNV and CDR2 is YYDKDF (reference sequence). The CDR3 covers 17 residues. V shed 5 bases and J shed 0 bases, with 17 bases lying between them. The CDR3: CATSGLRDSFSNQPQHF. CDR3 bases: TGTGCCACCAGCGGCCTCCGGGACTCCTTTAGCAATCAGCCCCAGCATTTT.

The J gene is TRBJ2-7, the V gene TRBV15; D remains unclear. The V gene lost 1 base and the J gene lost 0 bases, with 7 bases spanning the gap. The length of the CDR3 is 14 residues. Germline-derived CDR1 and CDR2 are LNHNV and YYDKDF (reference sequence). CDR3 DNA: TGTGCCACCAGCAGAGCCAGAGGCTCCTACGAGCAGTACTTC. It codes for CATSRARGSYEQYF.

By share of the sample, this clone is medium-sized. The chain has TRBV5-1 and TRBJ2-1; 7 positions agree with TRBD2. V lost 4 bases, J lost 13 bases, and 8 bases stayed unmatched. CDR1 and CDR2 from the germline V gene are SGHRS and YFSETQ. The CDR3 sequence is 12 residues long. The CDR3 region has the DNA TGCGCCAGCAGCCTAGCCGGGACTACTCAGTTCTTC. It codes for CASSLAGTTQFF.

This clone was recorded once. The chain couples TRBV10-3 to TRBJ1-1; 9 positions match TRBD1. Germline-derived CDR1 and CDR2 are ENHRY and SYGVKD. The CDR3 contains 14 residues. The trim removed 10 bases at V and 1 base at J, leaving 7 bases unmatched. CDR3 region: CASEQGARNTEAFF. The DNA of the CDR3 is TGTGCCAGCGAACAGGGGGCGAGGAACACTGAAGCTTTCTTT.

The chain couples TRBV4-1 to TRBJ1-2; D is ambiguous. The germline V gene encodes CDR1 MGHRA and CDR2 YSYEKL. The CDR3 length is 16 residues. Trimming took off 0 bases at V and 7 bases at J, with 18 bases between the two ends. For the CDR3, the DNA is TGCGCCAGCAGCCAAGATTGGGAGAGGACTTGGGGTGGCTACACCTTC. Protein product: CASSQDWERTWGGYTF.

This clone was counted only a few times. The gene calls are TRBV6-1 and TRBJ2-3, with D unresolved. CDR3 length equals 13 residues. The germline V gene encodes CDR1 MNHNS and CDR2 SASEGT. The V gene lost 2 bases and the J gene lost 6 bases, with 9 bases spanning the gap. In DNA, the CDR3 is TGTGCCAGCAGTGAAACTACCGGGGATACGCAGTATTTT. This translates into CASSETTGDTQYF.

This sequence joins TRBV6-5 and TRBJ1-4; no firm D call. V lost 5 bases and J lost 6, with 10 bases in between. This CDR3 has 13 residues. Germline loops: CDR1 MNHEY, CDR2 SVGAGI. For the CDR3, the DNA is TGTGCCAGCAGTGTTACTTGGGATGAAAAACTGTTTTTT. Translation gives CASSVTWDEKLFF.

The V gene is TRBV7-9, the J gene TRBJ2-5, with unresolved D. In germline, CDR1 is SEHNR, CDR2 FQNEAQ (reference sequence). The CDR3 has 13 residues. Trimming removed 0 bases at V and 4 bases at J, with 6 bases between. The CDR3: CASSLALRETQYF. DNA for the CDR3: TGTGCCAGCAGCTTAGCCCTACGAGAGACCCAGTACTTC. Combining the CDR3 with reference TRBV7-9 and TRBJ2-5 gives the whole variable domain DTGVSQNPRHKITKRGQNVTFRCDPISEHNRLYWYRQTLGQGPEFLTYFQNEAQLEKSRLLSDRFSAERPKGSFSTLEIQRTEQGDSAMYLCASSLALRETQYFGPGTRLLVL.

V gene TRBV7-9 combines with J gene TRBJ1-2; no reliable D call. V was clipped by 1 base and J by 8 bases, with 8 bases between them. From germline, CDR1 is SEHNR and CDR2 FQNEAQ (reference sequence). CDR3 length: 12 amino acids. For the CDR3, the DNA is TGTGCCAGCAGCTTAGGACACGAAGGCTACACCTTC. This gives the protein CASSLGHEGYTF. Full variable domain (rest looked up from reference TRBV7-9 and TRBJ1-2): DTGVSQNPRHKITKRGQNVTFRCDPISEHNRLYWYRQTLGQGPEFLTYFQNEAQLEKSRLLSDRFSAERPKGSFSTLEIQRTEQGDSAMYLCASSLGHEGYTFGSGTRLTVV.